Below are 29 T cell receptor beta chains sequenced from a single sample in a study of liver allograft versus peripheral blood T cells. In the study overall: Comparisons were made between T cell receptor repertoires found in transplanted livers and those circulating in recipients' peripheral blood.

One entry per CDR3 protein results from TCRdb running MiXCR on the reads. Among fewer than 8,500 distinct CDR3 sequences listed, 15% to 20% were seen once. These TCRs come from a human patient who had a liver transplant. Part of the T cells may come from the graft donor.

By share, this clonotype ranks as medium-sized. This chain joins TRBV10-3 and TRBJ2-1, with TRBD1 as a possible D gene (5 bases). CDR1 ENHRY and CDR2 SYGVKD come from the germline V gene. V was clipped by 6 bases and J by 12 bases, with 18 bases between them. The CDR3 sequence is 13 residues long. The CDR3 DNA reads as TGTGCCATCAGGTCCTCAGGGCGTGAAGCGCAGTTCTTC. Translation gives CAIRSSGREAQFF.

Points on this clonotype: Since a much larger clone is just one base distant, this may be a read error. Written as DNA, the CDR3 is TGTGCCATCAGTGAGGGTCGCGTGCAGTACTTC. It codes for CAISEGRVQYF. The V call is TRBV10-3, the J call TRBJ2-7; D is uncertain. V was shortened by 2 bases and J by 9 bases, with 8 bases between the two germline ends. Germline CDR1 ENHRY, CDR2 SYGVKD. The CDR3 runs 11 residues.

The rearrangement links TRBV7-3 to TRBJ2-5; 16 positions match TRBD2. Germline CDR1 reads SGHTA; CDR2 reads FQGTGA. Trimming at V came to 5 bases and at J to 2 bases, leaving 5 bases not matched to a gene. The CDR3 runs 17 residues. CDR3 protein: CASSLQGLAGGQETQYF. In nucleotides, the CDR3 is TGTGCCAGCAGCCTCCAGGGACTAGCGGGGGGGCAAGAGACCCAGTACTTC.

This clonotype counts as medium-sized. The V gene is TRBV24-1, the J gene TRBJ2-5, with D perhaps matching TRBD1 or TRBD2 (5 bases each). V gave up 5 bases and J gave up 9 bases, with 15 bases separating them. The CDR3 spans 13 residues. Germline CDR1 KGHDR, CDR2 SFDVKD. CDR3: CATSGPGHGAQYF. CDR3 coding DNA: TGTGCCACCAGTGGACCGGGGCACGGGGCCCAGTACTTC.

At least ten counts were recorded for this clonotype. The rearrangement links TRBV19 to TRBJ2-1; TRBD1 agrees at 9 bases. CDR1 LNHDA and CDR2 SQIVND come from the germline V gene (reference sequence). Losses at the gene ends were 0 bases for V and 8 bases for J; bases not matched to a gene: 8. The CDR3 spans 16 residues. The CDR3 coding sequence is TGTGCCAGTAGTATAGATGCCGGGACAGGGTCATATGAGCAGTTCTTC. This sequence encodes CASSIDAGTGSYEQFF.

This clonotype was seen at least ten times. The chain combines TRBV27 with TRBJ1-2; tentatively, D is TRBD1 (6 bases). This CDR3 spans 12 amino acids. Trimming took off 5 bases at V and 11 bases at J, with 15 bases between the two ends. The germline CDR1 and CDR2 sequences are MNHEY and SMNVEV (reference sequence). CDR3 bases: TGTGCCAGCAGTCCTGACAGGTTTGGTTACACCTTC. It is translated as CASSPDRFGYTF.

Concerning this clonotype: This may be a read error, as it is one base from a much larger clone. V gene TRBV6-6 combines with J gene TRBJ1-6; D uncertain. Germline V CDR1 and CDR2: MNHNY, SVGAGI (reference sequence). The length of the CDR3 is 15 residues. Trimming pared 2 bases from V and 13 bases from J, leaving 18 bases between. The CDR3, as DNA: TGTGCCAGCAGTTACCAGCAGACGGTGTTGGGGCCCCTCCACTTT. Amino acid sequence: CASSYQQTVLGPLHF.

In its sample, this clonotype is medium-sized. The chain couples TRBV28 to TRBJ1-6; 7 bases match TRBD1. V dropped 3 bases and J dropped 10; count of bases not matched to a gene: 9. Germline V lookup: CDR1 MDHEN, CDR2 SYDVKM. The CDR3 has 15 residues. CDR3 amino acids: CASSLDHIRGSPLHF. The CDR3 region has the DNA TGTGCCAGCAGTTTGGACCATATCAGGGGGTCACCCCTCCACTTT. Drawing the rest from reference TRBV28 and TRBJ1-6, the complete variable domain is DVKVTQSSRYLVKRTGEKVFLECVQDMDHENMFWYRQDPGLGLRLIYFSYDVKMKEKGDIPEGYSVSREKKERFSLILESASTNQTSMYLCASSLDHIRGSPLHFGNGTRLTVT.

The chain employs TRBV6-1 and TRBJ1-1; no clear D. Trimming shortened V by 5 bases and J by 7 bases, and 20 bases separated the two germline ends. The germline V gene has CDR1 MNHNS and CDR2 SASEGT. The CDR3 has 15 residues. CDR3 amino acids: CASSYVSAGYIEAFF. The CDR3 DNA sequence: TGTGCCAGCAGTTACGTGTCTGCAGGCTACATTGAAGCTTTCTTT.

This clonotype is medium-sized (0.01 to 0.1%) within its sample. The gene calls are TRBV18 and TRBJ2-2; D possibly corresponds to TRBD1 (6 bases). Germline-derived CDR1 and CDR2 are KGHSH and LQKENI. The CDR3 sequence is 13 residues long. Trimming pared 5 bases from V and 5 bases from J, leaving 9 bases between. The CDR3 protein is CASSSTGTGELFF. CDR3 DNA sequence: TGTGCCAGCTCATCAACAGGGACCGGGGAGCTGTTTTTT.

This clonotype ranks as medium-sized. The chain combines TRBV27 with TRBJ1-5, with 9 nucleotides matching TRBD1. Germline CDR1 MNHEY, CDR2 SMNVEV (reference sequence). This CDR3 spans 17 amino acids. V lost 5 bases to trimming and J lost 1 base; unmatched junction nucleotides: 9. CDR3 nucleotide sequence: TGTGCCAGCAGTCCATCCGGGACAGGGAGGAGCAATCAGCCCCAGCATTTT. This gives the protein CASSPSGTGRSNQPQHF.

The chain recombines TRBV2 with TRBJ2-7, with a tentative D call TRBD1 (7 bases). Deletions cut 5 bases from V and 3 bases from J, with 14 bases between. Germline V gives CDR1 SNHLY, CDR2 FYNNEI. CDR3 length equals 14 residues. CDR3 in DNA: TGTGCCAGCAGTCGACAGGGAGGAAACTACGAGCAGTACTTC. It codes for CASSRQGGNYEQYF.

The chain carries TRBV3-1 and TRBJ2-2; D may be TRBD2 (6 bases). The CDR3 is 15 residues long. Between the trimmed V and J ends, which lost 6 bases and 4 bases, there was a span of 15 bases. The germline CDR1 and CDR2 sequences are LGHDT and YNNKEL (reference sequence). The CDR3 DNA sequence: TGTGCCAGCAGACCACCCCTGGGGGGCACCGGGGAGCTGTTTTTT. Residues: CASRPPLGGTGELFF.

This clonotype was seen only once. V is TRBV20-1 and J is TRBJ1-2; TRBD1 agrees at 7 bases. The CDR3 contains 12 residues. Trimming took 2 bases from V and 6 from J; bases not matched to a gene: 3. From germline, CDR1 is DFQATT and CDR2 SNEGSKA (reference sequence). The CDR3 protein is CSARQGGDGYTF. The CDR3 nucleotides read TGCAGTGCTAGACAGGGGGGGGATGGCTACACCTTC.

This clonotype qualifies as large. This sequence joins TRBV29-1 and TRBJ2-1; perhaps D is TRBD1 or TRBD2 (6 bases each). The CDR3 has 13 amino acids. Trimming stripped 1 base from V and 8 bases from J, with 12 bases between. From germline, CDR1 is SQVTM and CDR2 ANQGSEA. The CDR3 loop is CSVEGGAGDEQFF. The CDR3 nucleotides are TGCAGCGTTGAAGGGGGGGCAGGGGATGAGCAGTTCTTC.

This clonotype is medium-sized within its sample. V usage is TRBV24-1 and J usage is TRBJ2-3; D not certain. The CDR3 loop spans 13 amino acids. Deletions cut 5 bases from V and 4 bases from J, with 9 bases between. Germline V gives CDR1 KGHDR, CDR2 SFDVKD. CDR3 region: CATSGVVADTQYF. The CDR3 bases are TGTGCCACCAGTGGCGTAGTCGCAGATACGCAGTATTTT.

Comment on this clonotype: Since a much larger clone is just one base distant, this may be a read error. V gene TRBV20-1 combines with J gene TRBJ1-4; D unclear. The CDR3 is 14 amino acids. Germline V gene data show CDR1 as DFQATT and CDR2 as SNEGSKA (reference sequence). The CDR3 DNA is TGCAGAGCTAGCCGTTTTGGGCTACAGGAAAAACTGTTTTTT. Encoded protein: CRASRFGLQEKLFF.

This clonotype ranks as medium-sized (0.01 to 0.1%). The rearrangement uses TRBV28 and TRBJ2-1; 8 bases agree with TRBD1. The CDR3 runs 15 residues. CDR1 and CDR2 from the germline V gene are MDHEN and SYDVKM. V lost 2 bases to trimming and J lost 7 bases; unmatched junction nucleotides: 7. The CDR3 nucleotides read TGTGCCAGCAGTTTAGGGTGGACAGGGCAAAATGAGCAGTTCTTC. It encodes CASSLGWTGQNEQFF.

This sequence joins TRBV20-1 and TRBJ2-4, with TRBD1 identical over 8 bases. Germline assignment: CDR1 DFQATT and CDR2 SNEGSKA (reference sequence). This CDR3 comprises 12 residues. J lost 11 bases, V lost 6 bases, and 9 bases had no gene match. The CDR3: CSATGTGRVQYF. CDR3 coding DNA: TGCAGTGCAACCGGGACAGGACGTGTTCAGTACTTC.

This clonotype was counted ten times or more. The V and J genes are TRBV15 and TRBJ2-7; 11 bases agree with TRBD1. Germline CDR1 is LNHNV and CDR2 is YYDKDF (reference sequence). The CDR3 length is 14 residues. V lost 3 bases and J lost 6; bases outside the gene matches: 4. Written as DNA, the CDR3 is TGTGCCACCAGCAGGGACAGGGGGCTTGGCGAGCAGTACTTC. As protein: CATSRDRGLGEQYF.

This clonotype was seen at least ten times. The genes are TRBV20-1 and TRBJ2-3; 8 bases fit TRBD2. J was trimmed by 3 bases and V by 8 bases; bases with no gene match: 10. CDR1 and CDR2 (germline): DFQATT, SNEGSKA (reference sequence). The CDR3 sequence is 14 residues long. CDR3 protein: CSSRGLDGTDTQYF. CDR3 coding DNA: TGCAGTTCCCGGGGACTAGACGGAACAGATACGCAGTATTTT.

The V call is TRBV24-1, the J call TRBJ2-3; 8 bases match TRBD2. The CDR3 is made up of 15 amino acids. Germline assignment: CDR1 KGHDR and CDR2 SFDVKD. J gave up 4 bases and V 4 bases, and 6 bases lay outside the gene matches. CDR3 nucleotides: TGTGCCACCAGTGAAGAGCGGGGGTTCGCAGATACGCAGTATTTT. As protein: CATSEERGFADTQYF.

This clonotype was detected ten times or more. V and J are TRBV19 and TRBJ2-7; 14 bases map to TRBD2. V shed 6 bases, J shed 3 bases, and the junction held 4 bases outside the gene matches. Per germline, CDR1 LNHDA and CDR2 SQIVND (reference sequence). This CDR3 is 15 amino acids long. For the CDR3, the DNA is TGTGCCAGTAGCTCCGGGACTAGCGGGGGCTACGAGCAGTACTTC. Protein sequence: CASSSGTSGGYEQYF.

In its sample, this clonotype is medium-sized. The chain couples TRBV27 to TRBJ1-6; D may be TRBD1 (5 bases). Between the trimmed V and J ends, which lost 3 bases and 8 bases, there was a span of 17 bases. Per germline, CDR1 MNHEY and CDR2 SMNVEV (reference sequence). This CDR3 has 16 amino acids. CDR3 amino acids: CASSFSNPLGDSPLHF. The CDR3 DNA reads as TGTGCCAGCAGTTTTTCAAATCCCTTAGGGGATTCACCCCTCCACTTT.

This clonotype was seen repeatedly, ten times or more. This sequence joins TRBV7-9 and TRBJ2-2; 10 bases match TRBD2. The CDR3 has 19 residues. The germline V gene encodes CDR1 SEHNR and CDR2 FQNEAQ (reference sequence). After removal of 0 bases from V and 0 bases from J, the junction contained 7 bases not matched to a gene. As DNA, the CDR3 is TGTGCCAGCAGCTTAGCTAGGCTAGCGGGGGCCGCGAACACCGGGGAGCTGTTTTTT. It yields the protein CASSLARLAGAANTGELFF.

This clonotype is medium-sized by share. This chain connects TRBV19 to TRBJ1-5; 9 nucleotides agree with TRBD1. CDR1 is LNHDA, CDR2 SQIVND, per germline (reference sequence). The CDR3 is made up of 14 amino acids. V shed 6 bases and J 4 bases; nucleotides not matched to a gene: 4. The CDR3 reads CASRPTGGNQPQHF. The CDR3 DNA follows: TGTGCCAGTAGGCCGACAGGGGGAAATCAGCCCCAGCATTTT.

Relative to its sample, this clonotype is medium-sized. CDR3 sequence (DNA): TGTGCCAGCAGCCCCCCGGGTAACAAATACGAGCAGTACTTC. It is translated as CASSPPGNKYEQYF. This chain links TRBV9 with TRBJ2-7; D gene uncertain. CDR1 SGDLS and CDR2 YYNGEE come from the germline V gene. The V end lost 4 bases, the J end lost 4 bases, and 15 bases lay between the germline ends. CDR3 length: 14 residues.

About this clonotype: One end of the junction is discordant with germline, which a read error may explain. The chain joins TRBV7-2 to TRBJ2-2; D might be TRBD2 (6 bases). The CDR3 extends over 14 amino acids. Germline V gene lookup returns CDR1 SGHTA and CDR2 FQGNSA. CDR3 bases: TGTGCCAGCAGCTCGACCCGGAACACCGGGGGGCTGTTTTTT. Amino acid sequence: CASSSTRNTGGLFF.

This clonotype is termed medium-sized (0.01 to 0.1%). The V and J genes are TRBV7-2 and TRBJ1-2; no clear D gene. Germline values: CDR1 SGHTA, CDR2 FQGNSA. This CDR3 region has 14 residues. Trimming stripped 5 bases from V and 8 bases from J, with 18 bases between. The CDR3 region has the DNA TGTGCCAGCAGCCCCGATCCCTTTGTTAGCGGCTACACCTTC. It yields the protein CASSPDPFVSGYTF.